The 27 T cell receptor beta chains below all came from one sample that was sequenced in a study of shared clonotypes between healthy human individuals. Libraries were prepared by immunoSEQ multiplex PCR; TCRdb keeps only in-frame clonotypes and omits some of them. The sample carries millions of clones, approximately 93% recorded once. Source material: naive CD4+ T cells from PBMCs. Stated subset: CD45RA+ positively selected. These receptors all come from a man aged 18 to 29 in good health. Some clones in this sample may be carry-over from other donors' samples.

This clone was detected a few times. The chain employs TRBV29-1 and TRBJ2-7; 9 bases match TRBD2. The length of the CDR3 is 17 residues. After removal of 4 bases from V and 4 bases from J, the junction contained 17 bases not matched to a gene. Germline CDR1 SQVTM, CDR2 ANQGSEA. This chain's CDR3 is CSVGLHGRLAGKYEQYF. CDR3 DNA: TGCAGCGTTGGACTACACGGGCGGCTAGCGGGAAAATACGAGCAGTACTTC.

This clone occurred once. The CDR3 DNA reads as TGTGCCAGCAGTTTAATACAGCATGAGACTGAAGCTTTCTTT. Translating it yields CASSLIQHETEAFF. This sequence joins TRBV28 and TRBJ1-1; D is ambiguous. Trimming stripped 2 bases from V and 5 bases from J, with 12 bases between. Germline CDR1 reads MDHEN; CDR2 reads SYDVKM. This CDR3 contains 14 residues. The full variable domain, completed using reference TRBV28 and TRBJ1-1, is DVKVTQSSRYLVKRTGEKVFLECVQDMDHENMFWYRQDPGLGLRLIYFSYDVKMKEKGDIPEGYSVSREKKERFSLILESASTNQTSMYLCASSLIQHETEAFFGQGTRLTVV.

CDR3 sequence (DNA): TGTGCCAGCAGCATGATGGGGCAACGAAACACCATATATTTT. It yields the protein CASSMMGQRNTIYF. The chain combines TRBV5-6 with TRBJ1-3; D possibly corresponds to TRBD1 (5 bases). In germline, CDR1 is SGHDT, CDR2 YYEEEE. There are 14 residues in the CDR3. V gave up 4 bases and J gave up 5 bases, with 13 bases separating them. Supplemented by reference TRBV5-6 and TRBJ1-3, the full variable domain reads DAGVTQSPTHLIKTRGQQVTLRCSPKSGHDTVSWYQQALGQGPQFIFQYYEEEERQRGNFPDRFSGHQFPNYSSELNVNALLLGDSALYLCASSMMGQRNTIYFGEGSWLTVV.

The CDR3 region has the DNA TGTGCCAGCAGTTTATCCTCCGGGCTAGCGGGCCGGACCGGGGAGCTGTTTTTT. Amino acids: CASSLSSGLAGRTGELFF. The chain has TRBV28 and TRBJ2-2; 8 positions match TRBD2. Losses at the gene ends were 1 base for V and 5 bases for J; bases not matched to a gene: 12. This CDR3 is built from 18 residues. The germline V gene has CDR1 MDHEN and CDR2 SYDVKM.

The V gene is TRBV5-1, the J gene TRBJ2-2; 7 bases agree with TRBD1. CDR1 is SGHRS and CDR2 is YFSETQ in the germline V gene. V was pared by 0 bases and J by 4 bases, with 9 bases of the junction left unmatched. This CDR3 comprises 17 residues. The CDR3 sequence is CASSLVVQGPSTGELFF. The CDR3 nucleotides read TGCGCCAGCAGCTTGGTGGTACAGGGGCCTAGCACCGGGGAGCTGTTTTTT. Full variable domain (missing parts from reference TRBV5-1 and TRBJ2-2): KAGVTQTPRYLIKTRGQQVTLSCSPISGHRSVSWYQQTPGQGLQFLFEYFSETQRNKGNFPGRFSGRQFSNSRSEMNVSTLELGDSALYLCASSLVVQGPSTGELFFGEGSRLTVL.

The chain joins TRBV5-1 to TRBJ2-7, with 9 nucleotides matching TRBD1. The CDR3 is 15 amino acids. Per germline, CDR1 SGHRS and CDR2 YFSETQ. V dropped 4 bases and J dropped 7; count of bases not matched to a gene: 12. CDR3 in amino acids: CASSPQQGATGEQYF. The CDR3 DNA reads TGCGCCAGCAGCCCGCAACAGGGGGCGACGGGGGAGCAGTACTTC. The full variable domain, in which reference TRBV5-1 and TRBJ2-7 provide the parts outside the CDR3, is KAGVTQTPRYLIKTRGQQVTLSCSPISGHRSVSWYQQTPGQGLQFLFEYFSETQRNKGNFPGRFSGRQFSNSRSEMNVSTLELGDSALYLCASSPQQGATGEQYFGPGTRLTVT.

In regard to this clone: Other DNA sequences in this sample translate to the same CDR3. The gene calls are TRBV6-1 and TRBJ2-3; TRBD1 is a possible D gene (6 bases). The CDR3 covers 15 residues. V was cut by 0 bases and J by 3 bases, with 10 bases left in between. The germline V gene has CDR1 MNHNS and CDR2 SASEGT. CDR3 loop: CASSEATGWTDTQYF. CDR3 nucleotides: TGTGCCAGCAGTGAAGCCACAGGGTGGACAGATACGCAGTATTTT.

The chain is built from TRBV6-6 and TRBJ2-5, with a weak D call TRBD2 (6 bases). Per germline, CDR1 MNHNY and CDR2 SVGAGI (reference sequence). The CDR3 is made up of 16 amino acids. Trimming took 0 bases from V and 1 from J, leaving 12 bases between them. Written as DNA, the CDR3 is TGTGCCAGCAGTTACTCGGGAGGATCGAGCCAAGAGACCCAGTACTTC. It specifies CASSYSGGSSQETQYF.

The rearrangement joins TRBV6-1 to TRBJ2-3, with 9 nucleotides matching TRBD2. There are 16 residues in the CDR3. Germline V gene sequence: CDR1 MNHNS, CDR2 SASEGT. Unmatched junction bases numbered 5, after V lost 2 bases and J lost 2 bases. CDR3: CASSELAGGPTDTQYF. CDR3 bases: TGTGCCAGCAGTGAATTGGCGGGAGGGCCCACAGATACGCAGTATTTT.

The chain has TRBV5-1 and TRBJ1-2; D gene ambiguous. CDR3 length: 12 residues. V dropped 5 bases and J dropped 5 bases, with 10 bases sitting between them. The germline gives CDR1 SGHRS, CDR2 YFSETQ. The CDR3 here is CASRRAEYGYTF. The CDR3 DNA follows: TGCGCCAGCAGGCGGGCAGAATATGGCTACACCTTC.

The chain employs TRBV28 and TRBJ2-7; no clear D gene. Trimming cost V 2 bases and J 5 bases, with 7 bases left between them. The CDR3 spans 12 residues. Per germline, CDR1 MDHEN and CDR2 SYDVKM. In DNA, the CDR3 is TGTGCCAGCAGTTTACAGCTGCACGAGCAGTACTTC. Encoded protein: CASSLQLHEQYF.

This clone was counted a single time. The chain employs TRBV9 and TRBJ2-4; D is perhaps TRBD1 or TRBD2 (5 bases each). Trimming shortened V by 4 bases and J by 0 bases, and 14 bases separated the two germline ends. The CDR3 covers 16 residues. The germline V gene has CDR1 SGDLS and CDR2 YYNGEE. CDR3 DNA sequence: TGTGCCAGCAGCAAGGGGAGCAGGATAGCCAAAAACATTCAGTACTTC. The encoded protein is CASSKGSRIAKNIQYF.

The genes are TRBV7-2 and TRBJ2-3; D remains ambiguous. The ends were cut back, 1 base at V and 0 bases at J, with 5 bases in the middle. There are 14 residues in the CDR3. The germline V gene has CDR1 SGHTA and CDR2 FQGNSA. CDR3 residues: CASSLVPSTDTQYF. For the CDR3, the DNA is TGTGCCAGCAGCTTAGTACCGAGCACAGATACGCAGTATTTT.

CDR3: CASSGVAGGYNEQFF. In nucleotides, the CDR3 is TGTGCCAGCAGTGGGGTAGCGGGAGGGTACAATGAGCAGTTCTTC. The rearrangement uses TRBV2 and TRBJ2-1; 11 positions match TRBD2. Trimming removed 4 bases from V and 4 bases from J; junction bases left unmatched: 3. The CDR3 spans 15 residues. The V gene's germline CDR1 is SNHLY and CDR2 FYNNEI.

The chain has TRBV9 and TRBJ1-5, with TRBD1 as a possible D gene (5 bases). CDR1 is SGDLS, CDR2 YYNGEE, per germline. CDR3 length: 15 amino acids. Trimming left V 0 bases short and J 8 bases short, with 15 bases between. CDR3 in amino acids: CASSVDGTPFEPQHF. CDR3 DNA sequence: TGTGCCAGCAGCGTAGACGGGACCCCGTTCGAGCCCCAGCATTTT.

The rearrangement uses TRBV28 and TRBJ2-7; D unclear. CDR1 and CDR2 from the germline V gene are MDHEN and SYDVKM. The CDR3 is 15 residues long. Trimming stripped 8 bases from V and 0 bases from J, with 17 bases between. The CDR3 DNA sequence: TGTGCCAGCCAACCGAGTCCAGCTAGCTCCTACGAGCAGTACTTC. Translation: CASQPSPASSYEQYF.

V and J are TRBV6-5 and TRBJ1-5, with D possibly TRBD1 on 5 matching bases. This CDR3 region has 14 residues. The germline CDR1 and CDR2 sequences are MNHEY and SVGAGI. Trimming took 7 bases from V and 4 from J, leaving 14 bases between them. The CDR3 sequence: CASMSRQLNQPQHF. The CDR3 DNA reads TGTGCCAGCATGAGTCGACAGCTAAATCAGCCCCAGCATTTT.

This clone was recorded a few times. The chain uses TRBV30 and TRBJ1-2, with D hard to call. The CDR3 has 14 residues. Germline V gene data show CDR1 as GTSNPN and CDR2 as SVGIG (reference sequence). Trimming cost V 0 bases and J 6 bases, with 14 bases left between them. CDR3 sequence (DNA): TGTGCCTGGAGTGTACTGGTGGGATTCGATGGCTACACCTTC. It yields the protein CAWSVLVGFDGYTF.

The genes are TRBV7-2 and TRBJ2-1, with 8 bases aligning to TRBD2. Per germline, CDR1 SGHTA and CDR2 FQGNSA. CDR3 size: 15 residues. The trim removed 4 bases at V and 8 bases at J, leaving 10 bases unmatched. The CDR3 protein is CASSSEGLVIHEQFF. CDR3 nucleotides: TGTGCCAGCAGCTCCGAGGGACTAGTCATCCATGAGCAGTTCTTC.

This chain uses TRBV7-9 with TRBJ2-2, with TRBD2 matching 7 bases. The CDR3 extends over 13 amino acids. The V segment lost 8 bases and the J segment 6 bases; nucleotides outside the gene matches: 6. The germline V gene encodes CDR1 SEHNR and CDR2 FQNEAQ (reference sequence). Here the CDR3 reads CASAREVPGELFF. Here the CDR3 DNA reads TGTGCCAGCGCCCGGGAGGTCCCCGGGGAGCTGTTTTTT.

This clone was counted a single time. V and J are TRBV29-1 and TRBJ2-1, with 9 bases aligning to TRBD2. V shed 6 bases and J 1 base; nucleotides not matched to a gene: 4. CDR3 length: 14 amino acids. Germline V gene data show CDR1 as SQVTM and CDR2 as ANQGSEA. The CDR3 region is CSVRSGRSYNEQFF. DNA for the CDR3: TGCAGCGTGAGGAGCGGGAGGTCCTACAATGAGCAGTTCTTC.

J is TRBJ2-7 and V is TRBV7-3; 9 bases are a match to TRBD1. Germline lookup yields CDR1 SGHTA and CDR2 FQGTGA. The CDR3 extends over 20 amino acids. V gave up 5 bases and J gave up 2 bases; unmatched junction bases: 22. CDR3 protein: CASSPQGTGGAGIYPYEQYF. CDR3 DNA sequence: TGTGCCAGCAGCCCCCAGGGTACAGGGGGCGCGGGGATATACCCCTACGAGCAGTACTTC.

Note on this clone: Germline and junction disagree at one end, which may indicate a read error. CDR3 sequence (DNA): TGTGCCAGCACCGTAGGTCCCACAGATACGCAGTATTTT. Residues: CASTVGPTDTQYF. The chain has TRBV9 and TRBJ2-3; no definite D call. Germline V gene sequence: CDR1 SGDLS, CDR2 YYNGEE. CDR3 length: 13 amino acids.

The chain combines TRBV7-6 with TRBJ2-7; D is perhaps TRBD2 (5 bases). V gave up 1 base and J gave up 3 bases, with 13 bases separating them. Germline values: CDR1 SGHVS, CDR2 FNYEAQ. CDR3 length: 15 amino acids. The CDR3 nucleotides read TGTGCCAGCAGCTTAGGTCCGGGGATGTACTACGAGCAGTACTTC. It translates to CASSLGPGMYYEQYF.

This rearrangement joins TRBV7-8 to TRBJ1-3; D not certain. The CDR3 has 14 residues. Trimming shortened V by 3 bases and J by 9 bases, and 15 bases separated the two germline ends. Germline CDR1 is SGHVS and CDR2 is FQNEAQ. The CDR3 nucleotides are TGTGCCAGCAGCTTGACTGCGTTCAAGGGCACCATATATTTT. Amino acids: CASSLTAFKGTIYF.

This chain's CDR3 is CASSFDRASEKLFF. CDR3 bases: TGTGCCAGTAGCTTCGACAGGGCGAGCGAAAAACTGTTTTTT. This chain links TRBV19 with TRBJ1-4; TRBD1 agrees at 7 bases. Germline lookup yields CDR1 LNHDA and CDR2 SQIVND (reference sequence). This CDR3 has 14 amino acids. Losses at the gene ends were 6 bases for V and 8 bases for J; bases not matched to a gene: 9.

The chain employs TRBV7-8 and TRBJ1-1, with D uncertain. V was cut by 5 bases and J by 1 base, with 11 bases left in between. The germline CDR1 and CDR2 sequences are SGHVS and FQNEAQ. The CDR3 contains 14 residues. The CDR3 DNA sequence: TGTGCCAGCAGCCCCTTCGGGAGGAACACTGAAGCTTTCTTT. Protein sequence: CASSPFGRNTEAFF.